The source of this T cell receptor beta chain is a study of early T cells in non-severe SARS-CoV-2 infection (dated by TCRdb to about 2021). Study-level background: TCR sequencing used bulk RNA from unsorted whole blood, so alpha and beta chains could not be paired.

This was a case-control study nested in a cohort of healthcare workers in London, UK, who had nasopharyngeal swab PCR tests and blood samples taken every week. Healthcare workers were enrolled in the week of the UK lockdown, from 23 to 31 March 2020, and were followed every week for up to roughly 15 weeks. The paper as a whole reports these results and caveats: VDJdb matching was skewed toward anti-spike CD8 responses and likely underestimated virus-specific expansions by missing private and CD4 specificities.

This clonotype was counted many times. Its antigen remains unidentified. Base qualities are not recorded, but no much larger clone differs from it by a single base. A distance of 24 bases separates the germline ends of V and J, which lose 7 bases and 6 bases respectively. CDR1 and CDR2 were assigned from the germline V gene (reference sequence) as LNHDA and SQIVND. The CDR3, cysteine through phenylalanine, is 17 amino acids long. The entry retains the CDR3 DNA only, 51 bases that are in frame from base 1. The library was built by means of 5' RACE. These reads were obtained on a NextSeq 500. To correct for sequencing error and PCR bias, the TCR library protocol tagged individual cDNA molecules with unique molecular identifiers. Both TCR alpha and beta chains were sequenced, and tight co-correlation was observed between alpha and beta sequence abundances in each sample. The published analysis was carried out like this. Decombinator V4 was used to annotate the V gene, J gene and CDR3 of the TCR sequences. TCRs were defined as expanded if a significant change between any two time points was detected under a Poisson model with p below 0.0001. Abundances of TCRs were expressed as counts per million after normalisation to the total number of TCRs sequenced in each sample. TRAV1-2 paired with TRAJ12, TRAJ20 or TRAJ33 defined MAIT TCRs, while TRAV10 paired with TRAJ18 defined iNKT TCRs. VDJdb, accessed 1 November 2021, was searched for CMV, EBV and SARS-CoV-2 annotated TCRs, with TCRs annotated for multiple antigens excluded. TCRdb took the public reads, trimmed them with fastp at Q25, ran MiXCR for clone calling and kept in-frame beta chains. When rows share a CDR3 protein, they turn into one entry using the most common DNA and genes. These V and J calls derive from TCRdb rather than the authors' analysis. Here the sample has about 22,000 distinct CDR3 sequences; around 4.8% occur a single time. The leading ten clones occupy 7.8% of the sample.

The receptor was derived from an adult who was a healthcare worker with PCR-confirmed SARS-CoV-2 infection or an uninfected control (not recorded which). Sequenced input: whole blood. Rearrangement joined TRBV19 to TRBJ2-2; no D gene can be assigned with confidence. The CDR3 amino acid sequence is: CASTSTSLSAPPGELFF. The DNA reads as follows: TGTGCCAGTACCTCGACATCCCTTAGTGCTCCCCCCGGGGAGCTGTTTTTT.